The present T cell receptor beta chain was sequenced within a study of shared clonotypes between healthy human individuals (dated by TCRdb to about 2020). Notes on the research overall: A couple of women and a few men aged 18 to 49 years were included in the cohort. The study deeply sequenced blood TCR repertoires of five healthy adults to estimate repertoire size and the extent of clonotype sharing between individuals. Between about 0.94 and 10 billion PBMCs per donor were obtained by leukapheresis. Libraries were prepared and TCR repertoires were sequenced by different laboratories using diverse techniques, in order to increase sequencing depth and limit assay-specific biases. For each donor, CD4 naive and CD4 memory were each run on three plates, CD8 naive on two plates, and CD8 memory on one plate.

Of note for this clone: There is no known antigen for this receptor. Per-nucleotide qualities are absent, and no much larger clonotype sits a single base away.

Healthy HIV-negative adults with no recently reported acute infections or vaccinations were included as donors. All donors were Caucasian adults living in Nashville, Tennessee, USA. CD4+ T cells were enriched by magnetic negative selection; naive cells were then positively selected on CD45RA, and the negative fraction formed the memory subset. Blood was collected by leukapheresis, and PBMCs were isolated by Ficoll-Histopaque density gradient centrifugation and then cryopreserved in liquid nitrogen vapor phase. Analytical flow cytometry was used to check the purity and quantity of each magnetically sorted T cell population. From each sorted fraction, genomic DNA was isolated and quantified by UV absorbance on a Nanodrop 2000c. Overall study results and their limits: Estimated clonotype richness was generally larger for naive than for memory subsets. Even with the large sequencing depth, rarefaction of the sorted-subset datasets indicated that sequencing was incomplete. Pairwise subsampling led to the expectation that sequencing depth would affect the degree of clonotype sharing among donors. Sampling was restricted to blood, and TCR repertoires in tissue are likely to differ from TCR repertoires in blood. Compared with non-shared clonotypes, clonotypes shared by all four sorted-subset donors had higher generation probabilities. Because the study included only a small number of donors, the genetic and exposure-history diversity represented was limited. Sharing across several donors was observed for 4.5% to 6.5% of naive CD4, less than 4% of naive CD8, roughly 2.4% of memory CD4, and roughly 0.43% of memory CD8 clonotypes.

The CDR3 has 16 amino acids, counting the end cysteine and phenylalanine. Only the CDR3 DNA stays, 48 bases, in frame from base 1. Trimming accounts for 4 bases at V and 2 bases at J, while the number of junction bases matched to no gene is 7. Based on the germline V gene, the CDR1 and CDR2 sequences are SGHRS and YFSETQ. Using the deep immunoSEQ assay, multiplex PCR amplified TCR CDR3 regions from genomic DNA. Genomic DNA extracted from each cell subset was distributed evenly over all wells of several immunoSEQ 96-well plates, and each plate served as one replicate. For sorted subsets, about 200 ng genomic DNA, equal to tens of thousands of T cell genomes, was loaded into each replicate PCR. Purified libraries were quantified with a Qubit 3.0 fluorometer, sized on a Bioanalyzer 2100, and re-quantified with the KAPA Library Quantification kit. Each immunoSEQ 96-well plate was sequenced on its own single-read 150-cycle Illumina NextSeq 550 flow cell. The published analysis was carried out like this. Because only junctional sequences without quality scores were contained in the immunoSEQ output, filtering matching that applied to full-length reads could not be performed. To assign V/J genes and CDR3, sequences were annotated using PyIR, a Python wrapper for IgBLAST v1.9, with IMGT germline references. Reads were removed for weak V/J assignments (E-value above 1e-6), missing CDR3, stop codons, out-of-frame junctions, or ambiguous translated residues. V3J clonotypes were defined as sequences sharing an identical inferred V gene, J gene, and CDR3 amino acid sequence. To compute the percentage overlap between repertoires, the number of shared unique clonotypes was divided by the size of the smaller repertoire. Richness of each repertoire was evaluated using RTK rarefaction, the Chao1 estimator, and Recon v2.1 estimates of unobserved clonotypes. OLGA was used to compute generation probabilities for all TCRbeta clonotypes that the gDNA method yielded from a handful of donors. TCRdb provides this immuneACCESS table in a form limited to in-frame rearrangements. Some clones are lacking; in checked studies, under half of them reflect an unresolved V gene, and why the rest are absent is not known. For V, J and clone size, that table is used; D and trimming come from the DNA. The sample table lists millions of clones, over 85% of them with a count of one. The ten most abundant clones make up about 0.13% of the sample.

The chain joins TRBV5-1 to TRBJ1-4, and 8 bases in between align with TRBD1. Source material: naive CD4+ T cells sorted from blood. The sample's cell subset or site label is to be understood as: CD45RA+ positively selected. This receptor was identified in a man younger than 35 in good health. CDR3 reads: CASSPTPGGTNEKLFF. The nucleotide sequence reads TGCGCCAGCAGCCCAACCCCAGGGGGCACTAATGAAAAACTGTTTTTT.